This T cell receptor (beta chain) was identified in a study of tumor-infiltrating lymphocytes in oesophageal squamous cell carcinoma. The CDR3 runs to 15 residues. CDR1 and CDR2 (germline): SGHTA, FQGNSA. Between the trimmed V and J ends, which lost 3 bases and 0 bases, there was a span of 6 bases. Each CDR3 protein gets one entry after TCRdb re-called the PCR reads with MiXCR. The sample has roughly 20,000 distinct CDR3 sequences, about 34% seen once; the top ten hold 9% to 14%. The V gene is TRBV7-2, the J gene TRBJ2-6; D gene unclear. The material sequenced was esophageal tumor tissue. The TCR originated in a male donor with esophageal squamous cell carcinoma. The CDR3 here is CASSFFLSGANVLTF. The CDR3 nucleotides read TGTGCCAGCAGCTTTTTTCTCTCTGGGGCCAACGTCCTGACTTTC.